This T cell receptor beta chain was captured by sequencing in a study of beta chain features in type 1 diabetes. Isolation of CD4+ naive, central memory, regulatory and stem cell-like memory cells was achieved by sorting via CD45RO/CCR7/CD25/CD127/CD95/CD27. Germline CDR1 is SGHAT and CDR2 is FQNNGV. This CDR3 has 13 amino acids. Between the trimmed V and J ends, which lost 5 bases and 0 bases, there was a span of 8 bases. Expressed TCRB transcripts got sequenced, as all isolated RNA was reverse transcribed. The protocol was immunoSEQ multiplex PCR, while the TCRdb copy is restricted to in-frame clones and leaves out a portion. The repertoire holds 200,000 to 250,000 clones, with more than 65% as singletons.

This clonotype was obtained from a man aged 25-45 years in good health. The chain links TRBV11-2 to TRBJ2-7; weak D call: TRBD2 (5 bases). Sequencing was carried out using naive CD4+ T cells from blood. The CDR3 sequence is CASSPGLSYEQYF. The CDR3 DNA is TGTGCCAGCAGCCCAGGACTCTCCTACGAGCAGTACTTC.